This TCR beta chain was found in a study of vaccination effects on CD4 cells after COVID-19. Study at large: PBMC cultures contained over 1.5 million cells per well, 9.5 to 10 IU/ml IL-2 and roughly 10 ug/ml peptides.

Sequencing was performed with immunoSEQ multiplex PCR; in TCRdb, only in-frame clones are kept and a portion is missing. The sample shows approximately 30,000 clones, about 74% of them seen only once. Cells that had been cultured for roughly 9 days were the source of isolated CD4+ T cells. The vaccine given was either BNT162b2 or mRNA-1273, in two doses. Cultures received IL-2 medium that replaced half the medium on days 3 and 7. Study-level points and caveats: The vaccine-induced clones of healthy vaccinees included only 1 of 255 that cross-reacted with common cold coronaviruses. Late post-vaccination, clones induced by infection and those induced by vaccine underwent marked clonal contraction.

The table lists this clone with a few counts. As yet, its antigen is unknown. This CDR3 contains 17 residues. Germline V gene sequence: CDR1 MGHRA, CDR2 YSYEKL. Trimming pared 5 bases from V and 2 bases from J, leaving 20 bases between. The source is a human donor who received a COVID-19 vaccine. This sample comprised CD4+ T cells from PBMCs cultured without peptide, obtained after COVID-19 vaccination. The chain carries TRBV4-1 and TRBJ2-3, with D possibly being TRBD1 or TRBD2 (5 bases each). DNA of the CDR3: TGCGCCAGCAGCTTCCCCAGGGAGACGGGCGCCACAGATACGCAGTATTTT. Translating gives CASSFPRETGATDTQYF.